This TCR beta chain came from a study of CD8+ T cells in alopecia areata. RNA was isolated and reverse transcribed to cDNA, the sequencing template. TCRdb's copy holds only in-frame clones and misses some; the assay was immunoSEQ multiplex PCR. This table holds 120,000 or so clones, about 51% found once. The V gene lost 6 bases and the J gene lost 0 bases, with 15 bases spanning the gap. Germline lookup yields CDR1 SQVTM and CDR2 ANQGSEA. The CDR3 runs 14 residues. This clone has only one observation. The gene calls are TRBV29-1 and TRBJ2-7, with D maybe TRBD1 (6 bases). This TCR was sampled from a human donor with alopecia areata. Material for sequencing was NKG2D-low CD8+ T cells sorted from blood. The CDR3 region has the DNA TGCAGCGTGGCCGGGACACCAACCTCCTACGAGCAGTACTTC. This codes for CSVAGTPTSYEQYF.